This TCR beta chain was sequenced for a study of PD-L1 blockade in urothelial cancer. The overall study: Researchers looked at the blood 3 weeks (second dose) and 6 weeks after treatment began. T cells numbered a median of 141,255 in the blood samples.

The CDR3 contains 15 residues. Trimming stripped 3 bases from V and 1 base from J, with 10 bases between. Per the germline V gene, CDR1 is LNHDA and CDR2 is SQIVND (reference sequence). The sample holds a few counts of this clone. Synthetic analogs of TCR templates were spiked into every PCR. The data were produced by immunoSEQ multiplex PCR, yet TCRdb's version contains in-frame clones alone and is incomplete. The table shows more than 15,000 clones, with 75% to 90% occurring only once. The TCR comes from a man in his forties or fifties with urothelial cancer. The sequencing used PBMCs, collected around atezolizumab (anti-PD-L1) treatment. V and J are TRBV19 and TRBJ1-5; D remains unclear. The CDR3 nucleotides read TGTGCCAGTAGTATTGAGTTATGGAGCAATCAGCCCCAGCATTTT. It encodes CASSIELWSNQPQHF. Together with reference TRBV19 and TRBJ1-5, the CDR3 gives the full variable domain: DGGITQSPKYLFRKEGQNVTLSCEQNLNHDAMYWYRQDPGQGLRLIYYSQIVNDFQKGDIAEGYSVSREKKESFPLTVTSAQKNPTAFYLCASSIELWSNQPQHFGDGTRLSIL.